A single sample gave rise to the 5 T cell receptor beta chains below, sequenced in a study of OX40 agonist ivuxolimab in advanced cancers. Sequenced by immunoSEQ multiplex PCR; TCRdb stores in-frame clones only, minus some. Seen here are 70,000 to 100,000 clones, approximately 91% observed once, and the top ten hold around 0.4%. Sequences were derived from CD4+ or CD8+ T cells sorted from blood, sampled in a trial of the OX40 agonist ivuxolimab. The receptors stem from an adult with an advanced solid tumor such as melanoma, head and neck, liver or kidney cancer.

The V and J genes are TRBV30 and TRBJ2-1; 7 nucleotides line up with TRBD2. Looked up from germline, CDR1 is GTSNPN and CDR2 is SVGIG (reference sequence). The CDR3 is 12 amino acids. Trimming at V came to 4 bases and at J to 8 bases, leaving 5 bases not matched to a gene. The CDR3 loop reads CAWMGGSYEQFF. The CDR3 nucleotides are TGTGCCTGGATGGGAGGGTCCTATGAGCAGTTCTTC.

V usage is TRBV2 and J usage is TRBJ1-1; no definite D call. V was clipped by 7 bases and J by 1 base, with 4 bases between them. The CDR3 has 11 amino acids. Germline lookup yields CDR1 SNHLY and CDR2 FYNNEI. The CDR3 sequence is CASTENTEAFF. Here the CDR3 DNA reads TGTGCCAGCACGGAGAACACTGAAGCTTTCTTT.

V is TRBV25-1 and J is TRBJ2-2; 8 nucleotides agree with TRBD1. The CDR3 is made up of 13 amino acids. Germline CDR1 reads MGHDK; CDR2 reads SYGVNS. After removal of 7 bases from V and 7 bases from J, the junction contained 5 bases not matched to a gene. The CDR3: CASNQGAGGELFF. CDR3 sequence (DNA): TGTGCCAGCAATCAGGGGGCGGGCGGGGAGCTGTTTTTT.

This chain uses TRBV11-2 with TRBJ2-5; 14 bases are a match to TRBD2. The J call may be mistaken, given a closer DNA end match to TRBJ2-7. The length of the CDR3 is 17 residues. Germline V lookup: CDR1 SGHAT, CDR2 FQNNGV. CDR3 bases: TGTGCCAGCAGCCCTCGGCCGGGGACTAGCGGGAGCCACGAGCAGTACTTC. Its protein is CASSPRPGTSGSHEQYF.

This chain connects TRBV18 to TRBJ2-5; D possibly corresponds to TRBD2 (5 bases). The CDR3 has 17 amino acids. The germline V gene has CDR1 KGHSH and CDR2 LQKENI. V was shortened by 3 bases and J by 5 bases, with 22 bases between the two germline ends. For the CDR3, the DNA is TGTGCCAGCTCACCCGTCAGTCGGGGAGCGGACTCGGAGACCCAGTACTTC. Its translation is CASSPVSRGADSETQYF.